This TCR beta chain comes out of a study of tumour-infiltrating T cells in Burkitt lymphoma. Study background: Survival, overall and progression-free, tracked with productive clonality.

The CDR3 length is 16 residues. J gave up 1 base and V 5 bases, and 7 bases lay outside the gene matches. Germline CDR1 and CDR2: SGHAT and FQNNGV. The protocol was immunoSEQ multiplex PCR, while the TCRdb copy is restricted to in-frame clones and leaves out a portion. The table has 5,000 to 7,000 clones, more than 8% seen once. This clone was seen more than once but under ten times. Sequences were obtained from tumor tissue. The source of this sequence is a human donor with diffuse large B-cell lymphoma. V usage is TRBV11-2 and J usage is TRBJ2-2; TRBD1 matches at 7 bases. This CDR3 is CASSLWGTENTGELFF. The CDR3 DNA reads TGTGCCAGCAGCCTATGGGGGACAGAGAACACCGGGGAGCTGTTTTTT.